Below are 15 T cell receptor beta chains sequenced from a single sample in a study of blood T cell repertoires in COVID-19. Clones were read by immunoSEQ multiplex PCR, and TCRdb kept only the in-frame ones, dropping some. The data contain more than 45,000 clones, approximately 90% of them seen just once; the ten biggest clones take up approximately 1.3%. Source material: peripheral blood. The source is a man aged 55 to 69 with acute or convalescent COVID-19.

This sequence joins TRBV25-1 and TRBJ2-1, with TRBD2 matching over 8 bases. Germline values: CDR1 MGHDK, CDR2 SYGVNS. Trimming cost V 1 base and J 9 bases; bases outside gene matches: 5. The CDR3 runs 14 residues. CDR3 region: CASSESGGGGEQFF. The CDR3 DNA reads TGTGCCAGCAGTGAATCCGGGGGGGGCGGTGAGCAGTTCTTC.

The genes are TRBV4-2 and TRBJ1-1; D possibly corresponds to TRBD1 (5 bases). V was clipped by 0 bases and J by 1 base, with 15 bases between them. The CDR3 covers 17 residues. Germline lookup yields CDR1 LGHNA and CDR2 YNFKEQ. CDR3 in DNA: TGTGCCAGCAGCCAAGAAGGAGGGGTACGAAGGAACACTGAAGCTTTCTTT. Translating it yields CASSQEGGVRRNTEAFF.

The rearrangement uses TRBV12-5 and TRBJ2-1, with 9 bases fitting TRBD1. With 6 bases clipped from V and 8 bases from J, the junction kept 14 bases outside the gene matches. Germline lookup yields CDR1 LGHNT and CDR2 FRNRAP. CDR3 length equals 16 residues. The CDR3 bases are TGTGCTAGTGGCCCCCCTCCCGACAGGGGGGGTCATGAGCAGTTCTTC. This sequence encodes CASGPPPDRGGHEQFF.

This clone was observed once. This chain uses TRBV7-2 with TRBJ2-4; 8 bases match TRBD1. There are 15 residues in the CDR3. CDR1 is SGHTA and CDR2 is FQGNSA in the germline V gene. The J segment lost 5 bases and the V segment lost 1 base, leaving 4 bases of the junction unmatched. CDR3 sequence reads: CASSLETGVENIQYF. In nucleotides, the CDR3 is TGTGCCAGCAGCTTAGAGACAGGGGTAGAAAACATTCAGTACTTC.

The genes are TRBV7-3 and TRBJ2-1; unclear D gene. This CDR3 region has 14 residues. The V end lost 4 bases, the J end lost 0 bases, and 7 bases lay between the germline ends. CDR1 and CDR2 (germline): SGHTA, FQGTGA. The CDR3 bases are TGTGCCAGCAGCTCAAGTAGCTCCTACAATGAGCAGTTCTTC. This sequence encodes CASSSSSSYNEQFF.

CDR3 in amino acids: CASSLTAGDPYEQYF. CDR3 DNA sequence: TGTGCCAGCAGCTTAACTGCCGGGGATCCCTACGAGCAGTACTTC. This chain links TRBV7-3 with TRBJ2-7, with D possibly being TRBD2 (5 bases). The V end lost 0 bases, the J end lost 2 bases, and 11 bases lay between the germline ends. CDR1 is SGHTA, CDR2 FQGTGA, per germline. This CDR3 region has 15 residues.

The chain couples TRBV9 to TRBJ1-2, with 9 bases lining up with TRBD1. V dropped 3 bases and J dropped 6; count of bases not matched to a gene: 0. CDR3 length: 12 residues. Per the germline V gene, CDR1 is SGDLS and CDR2 is YYNGEE. The chain's CDR3 is CASSGTGDGYTF. The CDR3 DNA sequence: TGTGCCAGCAGCGGGACAGGGGATGGCTACACCTTC.

J is TRBJ1-1 and V is TRBV30, with TRBD1 matching 7 bases. V lost 1 base, J lost 11 bases, and 4 bases stayed unmatched. The CDR3 is 11 amino acids. The V gene's germline CDR1 is GTSNPN and CDR2 SVGIG (reference sequence). The CDR3 is CAWSEEGAAFF. The CDR3 DNA reads as TGTGCCTGGAGTGAGGAGGGGGCGGCTTTCTTT.

The chain has TRBV6-4 and TRBJ2-1, with 7 bases that match TRBD2. The CDR3 contains 14 residues. Germline assignment: CDR1 MRHNA and CDR2 SNTAGT. The ends lost 6 bases at V and 2 bases at J; junction bases unmatched: 4. The CDR3 loop is CASRREEAYNEQFF. Here the CDR3 DNA reads TGTGCCAGCAGACGGGAGGAAGCCTACAATGAGCAGTTCTTC.

The chain combines TRBV7-9 with TRBJ2-3; tentatively, D is TRBD2 (6 bases). Germline V lookup: CDR1 SEHNR, CDR2 FQNEAQ (reference sequence). CDR3 length equals 15 residues. V lost 6 bases, J lost 4 bases, and 17 bases lay in between. The DNA for the CDR3 is TGTGCCAGCAGGGGTTGGAGGGGAGAGGCAGATACGCAGTATTTT. It specifies CASRGWRGEADTQYF.

With respect to this clone: The junction shows a germline mismatch at one end, possibly a read error. Other DNA sequences within the sample encode an identical CDR3. This chain joins TRBV11-3 and TRBJ2-7, with 8 bases that match TRBD2. Germline V CDR1 and CDR2: SGHNT, YENEEA. The CDR3 is 15 amino acids. The CDR3 DNA sequence: TGCGCCAGCAGCAACGGGGGGGACCCTTATTACGAGCAGTACTTC. Amino acids: CASSNGGDPYYEQYF. The variable domain in full, completed from reference TRBV11-3 and TRBJ2-7, reads EAGVVQSPRYKIIEKKQPVAFWCNPISGHNTLYWYLQNLGQGPELLIRYENEEAVDDSQLPKDRFSAERLKGVDSTLKIQPAELGDSAVYLCASSNGGDPYYEQYFGPGTRLTVT.

This clone has only one observation. The CDR3 bases are TGCAGCGTCGTAGCGGGAGGCGAGCAGTACTTC. Residues: CSVVAGGEQYF. The J gene is TRBJ2-7, the V gene TRBV29-1; TRBD2 aligns across 10 bases. The CDR3 is made up of 11 amino acids. Trimming cost V 6 bases and J 6 bases; bases outside gene matches: 2. CDR1 and CDR2 from the germline V gene are SQVTM and ANQGSEA.

V usage is TRBV10-3 and J usage is TRBJ2-7, with D perhaps TRBD1 (6 bases). This CDR3 is 13 amino acids long. V was cut by 2 bases and J by 3 bases, with 8 bases left in between. Looked up from germline, CDR1 is ENHRY and CDR2 is SYGVKD. The CDR3 reads CAISEGQRYEQYF. CDR3 coding DNA: TGTGCCATCAGTGAGGGACAGCGCTACGAGCAGTACTTC.

The V gene is TRBV6-5, the J gene TRBJ2-2, with 8 nucleotides matching TRBD2. CDR3 length: 16 residues. Germline V gives CDR1 MNHEY, CDR2 SVGAGI. J gave up 1 base and V 3 bases, and 4 bases lay outside the gene matches. CDR3 sequence: CASSYDSGRNTGELFF. The CDR3 DNA is TGTGCCAGCAGTTATGACAGCGGGAGGAACACCGGGGAGCTGTTTTTT.

J is TRBJ1-1 and V is TRBV5-4; D gene unclear. Looked up from germline, CDR1 is SGHNT and CDR2 is YYREEE (reference sequence). V dropped 0 bases and J dropped 4 bases, with 16 bases sitting between them. CDR3 length: 16 residues. CDR3 in amino acids: CASSLGAREGGTEAFF. CDR3 DNA sequence: TGTGCCAGCAGCTTGGGGGCTAGGGAGGGTGGCACTGAAGCTTTCTTT.